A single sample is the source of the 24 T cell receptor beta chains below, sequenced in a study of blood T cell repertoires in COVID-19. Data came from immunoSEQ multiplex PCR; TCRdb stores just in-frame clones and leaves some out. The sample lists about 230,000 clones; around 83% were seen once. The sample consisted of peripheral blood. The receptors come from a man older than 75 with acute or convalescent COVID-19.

This chain's CDR3 is CASSLEGGSGNTIYF. For the CDR3, the DNA is TGTGCCAGCAGTCTCGAAGGAGGCTCTGGAAACACCATATATTTT. The rearrangement links TRBV6-5 to TRBJ1-3; D is unclear. Deletions cut 5 bases from V and 0 bases from J, with 11 bases between. Germline loops: CDR1 MNHEY, CDR2 SVGAGI. This CDR3 has 15 amino acids.

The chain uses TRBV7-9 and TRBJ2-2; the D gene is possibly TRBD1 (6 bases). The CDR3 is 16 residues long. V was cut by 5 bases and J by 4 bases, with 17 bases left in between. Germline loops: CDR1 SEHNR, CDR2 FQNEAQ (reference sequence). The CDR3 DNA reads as TGTGCCAGCAGCCCGCGCCGGACAGTTCCCACCGGGGAGCTGTTTTTT. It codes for CASSPRRTVPTGELFF.

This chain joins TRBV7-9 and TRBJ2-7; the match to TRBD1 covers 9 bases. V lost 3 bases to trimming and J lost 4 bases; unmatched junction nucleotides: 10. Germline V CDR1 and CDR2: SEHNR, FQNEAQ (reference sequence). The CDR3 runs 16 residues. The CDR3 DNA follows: TGTGCCAGCAGCTTTTTCCTCGGGACAGGGAAATACGAGCAGTACTTC. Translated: CASSFFLGTGKYEQYF.

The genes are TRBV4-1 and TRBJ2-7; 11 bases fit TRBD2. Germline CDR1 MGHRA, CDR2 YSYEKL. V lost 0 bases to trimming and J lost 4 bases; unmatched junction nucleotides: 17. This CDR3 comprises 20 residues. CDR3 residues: CASSQDLVASGRTLGYEQYF. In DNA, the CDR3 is TGCGCCAGCAGCCAAGATTTGGTGGCTAGCGGGAGGACTTTAGGGTACGAGCAGTACTTC.

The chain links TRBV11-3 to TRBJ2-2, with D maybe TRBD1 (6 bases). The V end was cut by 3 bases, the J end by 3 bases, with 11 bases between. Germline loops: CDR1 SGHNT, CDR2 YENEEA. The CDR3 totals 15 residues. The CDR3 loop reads CASSLNRDYTGELFF. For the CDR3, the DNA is TGTGCCAGCAGCTTGAACAGGGATTACACCGGGGAGCTGTTTTTT.

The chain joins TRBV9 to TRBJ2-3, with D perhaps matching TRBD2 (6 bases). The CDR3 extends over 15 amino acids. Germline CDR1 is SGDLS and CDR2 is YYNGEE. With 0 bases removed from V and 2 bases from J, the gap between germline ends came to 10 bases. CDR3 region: CASSVVGGNTDTQYF. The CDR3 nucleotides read TGTGCCAGCAGCGTAGTCGGCGGGAACACAGATACGCAGTATTTT.

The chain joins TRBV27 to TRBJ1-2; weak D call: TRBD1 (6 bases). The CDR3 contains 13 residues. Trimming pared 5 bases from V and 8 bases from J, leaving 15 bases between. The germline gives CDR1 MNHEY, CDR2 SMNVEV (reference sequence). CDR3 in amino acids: CASSRSSGVGYTF. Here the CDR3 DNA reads TGTGCCAGCAGTCGCTCCTCAGGGGTCGGCTACACCTTC.

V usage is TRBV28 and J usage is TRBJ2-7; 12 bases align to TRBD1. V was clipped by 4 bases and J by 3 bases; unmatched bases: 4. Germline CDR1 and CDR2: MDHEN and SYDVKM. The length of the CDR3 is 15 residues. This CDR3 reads CASSYGTGGVYEQYF. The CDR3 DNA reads TGTGCCAGCAGTTACGGGACAGGGGGCGTCTACGAGCAGTACTTC.

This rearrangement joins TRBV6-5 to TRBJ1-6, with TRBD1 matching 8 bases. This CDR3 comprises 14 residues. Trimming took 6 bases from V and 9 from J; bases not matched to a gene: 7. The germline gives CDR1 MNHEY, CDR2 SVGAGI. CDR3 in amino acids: CASRLTGVASPLHF. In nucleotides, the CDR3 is TGTGCCAGCAGGCTGACAGGGGTGGCTTCACCCCTCCACTTT.

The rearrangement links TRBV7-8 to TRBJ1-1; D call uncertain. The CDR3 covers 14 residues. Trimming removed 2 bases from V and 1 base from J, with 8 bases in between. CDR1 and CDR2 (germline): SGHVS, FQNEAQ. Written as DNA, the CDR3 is TGTGCCAGCAGCTTAATGTCAGGGAACACTGAAGCTTTCTTT. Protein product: CASSLMSGNTEAFF. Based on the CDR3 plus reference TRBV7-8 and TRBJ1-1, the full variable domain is GAGVSQSPRYKVAKRGQDVALRCDPISGHVSLFWYQQALGQGPEFLTYFQNEAQLDKSGLPSDRFFAERPEGSVSTLKIQRTQQEDSAVYLCASSLMSGNTEAFFGQGTRLTVV.

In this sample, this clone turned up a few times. CDR3 sequence: CATSPPLAGSYEQYF. CDR3 in DNA: TGTGCCACTTCACCGCCCCTAGCGGGGTCCTACGAGCAGTACTTC. The V call is TRBV2, the J call TRBJ2-7, with 9 positions matching TRBD2. The V gene's germline CDR1 is SNHLY and CDR2 FYNNEI. The V gene end was trimmed by 10 bases and the J gene end by 1 base; junction bases not matched to a gene: 11. The CDR3 spans 15 residues.

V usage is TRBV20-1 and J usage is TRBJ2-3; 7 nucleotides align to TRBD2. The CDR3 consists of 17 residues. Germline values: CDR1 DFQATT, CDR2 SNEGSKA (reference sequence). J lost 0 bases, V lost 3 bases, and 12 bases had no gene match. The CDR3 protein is CSASGLAAMFSTDTQYF. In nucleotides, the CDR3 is TGCAGTGCTAGTGGGCTAGCGGCCATGTTTAGCACAGATACGCAGTATTTT.

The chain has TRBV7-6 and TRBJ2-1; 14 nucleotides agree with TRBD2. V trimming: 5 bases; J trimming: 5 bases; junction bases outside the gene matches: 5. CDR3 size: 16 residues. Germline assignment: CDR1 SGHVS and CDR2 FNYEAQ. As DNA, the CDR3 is TGTGCCAGCAGCCCGACTAGCGGGAGGGCCCACAATGAGCAGTTCTTC. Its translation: CASSPTSGRAHNEQFF.

The CDR3 reads CAWSVRALPNQPQHF. The DNA for the CDR3 is TGTGCCTGGAGTGTACGAGCCCTTCCGAATCAGCCCCAGCATTTT. This rearrangement joins TRBV30 to TRBJ1-5; no clear D gene. CDR1 is GTSNPN, CDR2 SVGIG, per germline (reference sequence). The CDR3 consists of 15 residues. With 0 bases removed from V and 4 bases from J, the gap between germline ends came to 13 bases.

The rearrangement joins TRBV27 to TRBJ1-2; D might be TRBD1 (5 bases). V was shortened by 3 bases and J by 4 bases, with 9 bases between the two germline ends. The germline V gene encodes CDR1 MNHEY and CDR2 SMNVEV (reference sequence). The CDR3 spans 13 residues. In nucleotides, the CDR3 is TGTGCCAGCAGTTTCTATCAGGGCTATGGCTACACCTTC. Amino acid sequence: CASSFYQGYGYTF.

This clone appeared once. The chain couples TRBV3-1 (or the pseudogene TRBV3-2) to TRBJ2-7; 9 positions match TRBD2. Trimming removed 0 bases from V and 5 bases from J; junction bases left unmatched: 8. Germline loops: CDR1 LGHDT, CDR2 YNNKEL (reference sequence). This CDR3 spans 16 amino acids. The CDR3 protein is CASSQEGSSGDHEQYF. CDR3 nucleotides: TGTGCCAGCAGCCAAGAAGGATCTAGCGGGGACCACGAGCAGTACTTC.

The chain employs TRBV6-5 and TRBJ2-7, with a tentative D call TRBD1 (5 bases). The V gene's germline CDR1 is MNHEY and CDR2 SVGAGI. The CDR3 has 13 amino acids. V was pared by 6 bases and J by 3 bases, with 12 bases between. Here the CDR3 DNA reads TGTGCCAGCAGCCAGACAGATTACTACGAGCAGTACTTC. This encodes CASSQTDYYEQYF.

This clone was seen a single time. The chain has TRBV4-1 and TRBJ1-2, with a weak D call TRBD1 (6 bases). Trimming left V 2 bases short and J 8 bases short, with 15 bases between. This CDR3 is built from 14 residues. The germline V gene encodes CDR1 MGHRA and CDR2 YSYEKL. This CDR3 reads CASSQRNRADGYTF. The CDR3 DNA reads TGCGCCAGCAGCCAAAGGAACAGGGCAGACGGCTACACCTTC.

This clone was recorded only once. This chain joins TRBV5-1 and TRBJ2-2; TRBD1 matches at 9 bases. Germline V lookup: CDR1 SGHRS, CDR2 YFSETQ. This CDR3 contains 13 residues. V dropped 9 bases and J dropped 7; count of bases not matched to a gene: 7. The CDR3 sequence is CATGTGRVGELFF. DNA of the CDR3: TGCGCCACCGGGACAGGGCGGGTCGGGGAGCTGTTTTTT.

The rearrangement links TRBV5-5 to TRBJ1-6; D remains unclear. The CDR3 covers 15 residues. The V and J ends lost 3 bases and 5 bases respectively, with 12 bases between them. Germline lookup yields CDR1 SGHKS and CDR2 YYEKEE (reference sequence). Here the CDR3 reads CASSSEGINNSPLHF. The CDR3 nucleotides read TGTGCCAGCAGCTCAGAGGGCATCAATAATTCACCCCTCCACTTT.

The CDR3 sequence: CASSQPAGGGHVETQYF. The CDR3 DNA follows: TGCGCCAGCAGCCAACCCGCTGGCGGGGGGCATGTAGAGACCCAGTACTTC. The rearrangement uses TRBV4-1 and TRBJ2-5; 8 bases line up with TRBD2. Unmatched junction bases numbered 12, after V lost 2 bases and J lost 4 bases. The CDR3 has 17 amino acids. The germline V gene encodes CDR1 MGHRA and CDR2 YSYEKL.

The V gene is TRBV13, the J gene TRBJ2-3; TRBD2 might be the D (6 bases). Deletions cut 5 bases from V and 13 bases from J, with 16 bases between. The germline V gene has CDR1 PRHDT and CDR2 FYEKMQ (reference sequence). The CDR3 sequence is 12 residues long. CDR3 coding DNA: TGTGCCAGCAGCCCCCCGGAGGGGCCCGAGTATTTT. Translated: CASSPPEGPEYF.

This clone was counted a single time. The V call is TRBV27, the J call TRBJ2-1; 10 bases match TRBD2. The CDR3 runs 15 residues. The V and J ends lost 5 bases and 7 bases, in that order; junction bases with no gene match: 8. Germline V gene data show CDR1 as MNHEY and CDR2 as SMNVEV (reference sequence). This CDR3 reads CASSPPSGRPNEQFF. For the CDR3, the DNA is TGTGCCAGCAGTCCCCCTAGCGGGAGACCGAATGAGCAGTTCTTC.

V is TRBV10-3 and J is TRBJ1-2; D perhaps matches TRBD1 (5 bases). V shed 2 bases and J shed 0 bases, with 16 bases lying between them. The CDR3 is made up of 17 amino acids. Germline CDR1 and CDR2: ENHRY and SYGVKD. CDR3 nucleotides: TGTGCCATCAGTGAGGGGGGAGCGGGCCGAACTAACTATGGCTACACCTTC. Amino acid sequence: CAISEGGAGRTNYGYTF.